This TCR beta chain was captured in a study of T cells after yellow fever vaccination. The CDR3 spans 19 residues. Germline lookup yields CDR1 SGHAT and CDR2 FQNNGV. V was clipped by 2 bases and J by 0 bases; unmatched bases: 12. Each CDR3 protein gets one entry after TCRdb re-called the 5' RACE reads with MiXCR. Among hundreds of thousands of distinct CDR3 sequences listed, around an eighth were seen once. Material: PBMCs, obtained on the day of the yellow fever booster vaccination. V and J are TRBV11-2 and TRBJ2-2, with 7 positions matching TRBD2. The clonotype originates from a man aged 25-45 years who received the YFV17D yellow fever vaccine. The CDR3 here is CASSLRSQASGTNTGELFF. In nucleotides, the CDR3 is TGTGCCAGCAGCTTAAGGAGTCAGGCTAGCGGAACGAACACCGGGGAGCTGTTTTTT. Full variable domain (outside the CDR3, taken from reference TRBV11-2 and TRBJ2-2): EAGVAQSPRYKIIEKRQSVAFWCNPISGHATLYWYQQILGQGPKLLIQFQNNGVVDDSQLPKDRFSAERLKGVDSTLKIQPAKLEDSAVYLCASSLRSQASGTNTGELFFGEGSRLTVL.